These 23 T cell receptor beta chains were all obtained from the same sample, sequenced in a study of early T cells in non-severe SARS-CoV-2 infection. MiXCR was run by TCRdb on the 5' RACE reads, yielding one entry per CDR3 protein. The sample lists approximately 73,000 distinct CDR3 sequences; 9.5% to 15% were seen once. The sequenced material came from whole blood. These receptors originate from an adult who was a healthcare worker with PCR-confirmed SARS-CoV-2 infection or an uninfected control (not recorded which).

This clonotype appeared many times. This chain joins TRBV5-8 and TRBJ2-2; weak D call: TRBD1 (5 bases). The germline gives CDR1 SGHTS, CDR2 YDEGEE. This CDR3 is 16 amino acids long. Trimming shortened V by 3 bases and J by 3 bases, and 15 bases separated the two germline ends. In DNA form, the CDR3 reads TGTGCCAGCAGCTCCCTAAGGGGTTTCGACACCGGGGAGCTGTTTTTT. It specifies CASSSLRGFDTGELFF.

The chain employs TRBV11-2 and TRBJ2-5; 9 bases align to TRBD2. Germline V CDR1 and CDR2: SGHAT, FQNNGV. The CDR3 contains 16 residues. Germline trimming cut 4 bases from V and 3 bases from J; bases unmatched to any gene: 9. The CDR3, as DNA: TGTGCCAGCAGCTCCTTTTCTAGCGGGGTGAAAGAGACCCAGTACTTC. This encodes CASSSFSSGVKETQYF. The full variable domain, its missing parts supplied by reference TRBV11-2 and TRBJ2-5, is EAGVAQSPRYKIIEKRQSVAFWCNPISGHATLYWYQQILGQGPKLLIQFQNNGVVDDSQLPKDRFSAERLKGVDSTLKIQPAKLEDSAVYLCASSSFSSGVKETQYFGPGTRLLVL.

This clonotype appeared many times. V and J are TRBV5-1 and TRBJ2-1; D call uncertain. CDR1 is SGHRS and CDR2 is YFSETQ in the germline V gene. CDR3 size: 11 residues. V was cut by 5 bases and J by 10 bases, with 10 bases left in between. The CDR3 nucleotides are TGCGCCAGCAGTAGTTCACTAGAGCAGTTCTTC. It encodes CASSSSLEQFF.

This clonotype was found many times. The gene calls are TRBV20-1 and TRBJ1-1, with D possibly TRBD1 on 6 matching bases. Trimming pared 2 bases from V and 4 bases from J, leaving 14 bases between. From germline, CDR1 is DFQATT and CDR2 SNEGSKA (reference sequence). The CDR3 is made up of 14 amino acids. The CDR3 nucleotides are TGCAGTGCTAGACCCCCCAGGGGAGGCACTGAAGCTTTCTTT. This sequence encodes CSARPPRGGTEAFF.

J is TRBJ2-1 and V is TRBV7-2, with TRBD1 identical over 9 bases. J lost 10 bases, V lost 2 bases, and 15 bases had no gene match. The CDR3 is 17 residues long. Germline CDR1 and CDR2: SGHTA and FQGNSA. Written as DNA, the CDR3 is TGTGCCAGCAGCTTAAAGCCCCCGGGACAGGGCTTCTGGGAGCAGTTCTTC. This translates into CASSLKPPGQGFWEQFF.

This clonotype was detected a few times. CDR3 nucleotide sequence: TGTGCCAGCACTAACGGGGAGGCGGGGTCCTACAATGAGCAGTTCTTC. Translating gives CASTNGEAGSYNEQFF. The J gene is TRBJ2-1, the V gene TRBV3-1, with a weak D call TRBD2 (6 bases). With 7 bases removed from V and 1 base from J, the gap between germline ends came to 17 bases. In germline, CDR1 is LGHDT, CDR2 YNNKEL (reference sequence). The CDR3 is 16 amino acids.

This clonotype was recorded at least ten times. This rearrangement joins TRBV12-3 or TRBV12-4 to TRBJ2-7; TRBD1 matches at 7 bases. The CDR3 contains 14 residues. Germline trimming cut 6 bases from V and 5 bases from J; bases unmatched to any gene: 10. CDR3 bases: TGTGCCAGCAGGCCTGACAGGGCGTCCCACGAGCAGTACTTC. Translation gives CASRPDRASHEQYF.

CDR3 nucleotide sequence: TGTGCCAGCAGCCTAAACCCAGCGGGAGTGGCAGATACGCAGTATTTT. This translates into CASSLNPAGVADTQYF. This rearrangement joins TRBV7-8 to TRBJ2-3; 8 bases are shared with TRBD2. This CDR3 comprises 16 residues. Germline lookup yields CDR1 SGHVS and CDR2 FQNEAQ. V shed 5 bases, J shed 4 bases, and the junction held 11 bases outside the gene matches.

This clonotype was counted between two and nine times. V usage is TRBV20-1 and J usage is TRBJ2-1; TRBD2 agrees at 9 bases. The V and J ends lost 1 base and 3 bases, in that order; junction bases with no gene match: 7. The germline CDR1 and CDR2 sequences are DFQATT and SNEGSKA (reference sequence). CDR3 length: 16 residues. The CDR3 protein is CSARVDGGGVYNEQFF. CDR3 nucleotides: TGCAGTGCTAGAGTGGATGGCGGGGGGGTCTACAATGAGCAGTTCTTC.

This clonotype was detected many times. CDR3 in DNA: TGTGCCATCAGTATTAGTCGTGGAGCTTACAATGAGCAGTTCTTC. It is translated as CAISISRGAYNEQFF. This rearrangement joins TRBV10-3 to TRBJ2-1; D remains unclear. Trimming stripped 5 bases from V and 4 bases from J, with 15 bases between. The CDR3 runs 15 residues. Per the germline V gene, CDR1 is ENHRY and CDR2 is SYGVKD.

This clonotype was picked up many times. This rearrangement joins TRBV30 to TRBJ2-1; TRBD2 is a possible D gene (6 bases). Germline CDR1 is GTSNPN and CDR2 is SVGIG (reference sequence). The CDR3 has 14 amino acids. V was clipped by 5 bases and J by 6 bases, with 17 bases between them. The CDR3 DNA follows: TGTGCCTGGGGAAAAGGACTAACCGCCAATGAGCAGTTCTTC. Translation gives CAWGKGLTANEQFF.

This chain links TRBV5-1 with TRBJ2-7; D possibly matches TRBD1 or TRBD2 (5 bases each). CDR3 size: 16 residues. The V end was cut by 1 base, the J end by 2 bases, with 16 bases between. Germline values: CDR1 SGHRS, CDR2 YFSETQ. DNA for the CDR3: TGCGCCAGCAGCTTGCTCGGACTGGACATGACCTACGAGCAGTACTTC. Encoded protein: CASSLLGLDMTYEQYF.

This clonotype came up a few times. The V and J genes are TRBV20-1 and TRBJ1-3; D not certain. The germline V gene encodes CDR1 DFQATT and CDR2 SNEGSKA (reference sequence). This CDR3 has 13 amino acids. Between the trimmed V and J ends, which lost 5 bases and 0 bases, there was a span of 8 bases. The CDR3 region is CSAGQSSGNTIYF. The CDR3 coding sequence is TGCAGTGCTGGCCAAAGCTCTGGAAACACCATATATTTT.

This clonotype showed up just once. The genes are TRBV6-5 and TRBJ2-7; D may be TRBD1 or TRBD2 (5 bases each). Germline assignment: CDR1 MNHEY and CDR2 SVGAGI. The CDR3 sequence is 14 residues long. V was pared by 2 bases and J by 4 bases, with 12 bases between. The CDR3 protein is CASSYGQGPYEQYF. CDR3 in DNA: TGTGCCAGCAGTTACGGGCAGGGACCATACGAGCAGTACTTC.

The chain links TRBV28 to TRBJ2-7; 11 bases match TRBD1. Looked up from germline, CDR1 is MDHEN and CDR2 is SYDVKM. The CDR3 sequence is 15 residues long. Losses at the gene ends were 5 bases for V and 3 bases for J; bases not matched to a gene: 6. The CDR3, as DNA: TGTGCCAGCAGTCAGGGACAGGGGGTCCTCTACGAGCAGTACTTC. It yields the protein CASSQGQGVLYEQYF.

The chain couples TRBV14 to TRBJ2-2, with TRBD1 identical over 8 bases. Germline lookup yields CDR1 SGHDN and CDR2 FVKESK. This CDR3 has 18 residues. After removal of 1 base from V and 3 bases from J, the junction contained 10 bases not matched to a gene. CDR3 in amino acids: CASSQGAGGSLDTGELFF. The CDR3 DNA sequence: TGTGCCAGCAGCCAAGGCGCAGGGGGCTCGCTCGACACCGGGGAGCTGTTTTTT.

This clonotype was counted a few times. The chain combines TRBV7-9 with TRBJ2-5; D is ambiguous. Deletions cut 5 bases from V and 0 bases from J, with 7 bases between. This CDR3 has 13 amino acids. The germline V gene has CDR1 SEHNR and CDR2 FQNEAQ (reference sequence). This CDR3 is CASSQADQETQYF. In DNA, the CDR3 is TGTGCCAGCAGCCAGGCGGACCAAGAGACCCAGTACTTC.

This clonotype was seen a few times. The rearrangement links TRBV6-2 or TRBV6-3 to TRBJ2-1; the D gene could be TRBD1 or TRBD2 (5 bases each). Germline V CDR1 and CDR2: MNHEY, SVGEGT. Trimming cost V 6 bases and J 5 bases, with 14 bases left between them. The CDR3 covers 14 residues. The CDR3 nucleotides are TGTGCCAGCAGCCTAGGAGAGGGGCACAATGAGCAGTTCTTC. Amino acid sequence: CASSLGEGHNEQFF.

This clonotype was seen a few times. The rearrangement joins TRBV5-1 to TRBJ1-1; possibly TRBD1 for D (6 bases). V was trimmed by 4 bases and J by 4 bases, leaving 14 bases between them. This CDR3 has 14 residues. The germline V gene encodes CDR1 SGHRS and CDR2 YFSETQ. DNA of the CDR3: TGCGCCAGCAGCCCTTTAGGGGGAGGCACTGAAGCTTTCTTT. This codes for CASSPLGGGTEAFF.

The chain combines TRBV2 with TRBJ2-3; the match to TRBD1 covers 7 bases. The J segment lost 8 bases and the V segment lost 1 base, leaving 0 bases of the junction unmatched. This CDR3 region has 12 residues. The germline V gene encodes CDR1 SNHLY and CDR2 FYNNEI. Here the CDR3 DNA reads TGTGCCAGCAGTGAAGAGGGGGCTACGCAGTATTTT. The encoded protein is CASSEEGATQYF.

This clonotype was observed a few times. The chain carries TRBV29-1 and TRBJ2-1; either TRBD1 or TRBD2 may supply D (5 bases each). V lost 4 bases, J lost 10 bases, and 14 bases lay in between. CDR3 length equals 12 residues. Germline assignment: CDR1 SQVTM and CDR2 ANQGSEA. CDR3 in DNA: TGCAGCGTTGTAAGAGGGGTCGTGGAGCAGTTCTTC. This encodes CSVVRGVVEQFF.

The rearrangement links TRBV23-1 to TRBJ2-1; perhaps TRBD2 as D (6 bases). TRBV23-1 is assigned to the ORF class and has an uncertain function. Trimming cost V 0 bases and J 14 bases, with 17 bases left between them. The CDR3 runs 14 residues. In DNA form, the CDR3 reads TGCGCCAGCAGTCAATCTTTCCCGGTGACTAGTAAGTTCTTC. This translates into CASSQSFPVTSKFF.

The chain is built from TRBV19 and TRBJ2-7; possibly TRBD1 for D (5 bases). This CDR3 comprises 14 residues. Trimming removed 3 bases from V and 3 bases from J, with 12 bases in between. CDR1 is LNHDA and CDR2 is SQIVND in the germline V gene (reference sequence). The CDR3 spells CASSIEQESYEQYF. Here the CDR3 DNA reads TGTGCCAGTAGTATTGAACAGGAGAGCTACGAGCAGTACTTC.